A single sample gave rise to the 21 T cell receptor beta chains below, sequenced in a study of human T cells and chemical hapten exposure. Time point defined: patch test 1, 2 weeks after DPC sensitization. Treatment reported: therapeutic diphenylcyclopropenone sensitization with weekly scalp DPC. TCRdb recomputed calls from the RACE reads with MiXCR, one row per CDR3 protein. The table lists some 380,000 distinct CDR3 sequences, about 4.8% of them singletons. The material sequenced was whole blood, taken in connection with sensitization to the hapten diphenylcyclopropenone (DPC). Receptors originate from a woman in her forties or fifties with alopecia areata. Some clones in this sample may be carry-over from other donors' samples.

This clonotype has a handful of counts. This rearrangement joins TRBV20-1 to TRBJ1-2; D is ambiguous. Per germline, CDR1 DFQATT and CDR2 SNEGSKA (reference sequence). V shed 1 base and J shed 5 bases, with 23 bases lying between them. The CDR3 covers 17 residues. CDR3 sequence: CSARGPTSTEYSYGYTF. The CDR3 region has the DNA TGCAGTGCTAGAGGACCTACCTCGACGGAGTATAGTTATGGCTACACCTTC.

This clonotype was found many times. The chain employs TRBV13 and TRBJ1-2, with a tentative D call TRBD1 (5 bases). CDR1 is PRHDT and CDR2 is FYEKMQ in the germline V gene (reference sequence). The CDR3 contains 16 residues. Trimming stripped 5 bases from V and 4 bases from J, with 20 bases between. The CDR3 DNA sequence: TGTGCCAGCAGCACCGGTAGGGGACTTGAACCCTATGGCTACACCTTC. As protein: CASSTGRGLEPYGYTF.

There are many counts of this clonotype. The CDR3 sequence is CASSKNPYGGNSYEQYF. The CDR3 DNA follows: TGTGCCAGCAGTAAAAACCCTTACGGGGGGAACTCCTACGAGCAGTACTTC. The V gene is TRBV6-6, the J gene TRBJ2-7; 7 bases match TRBD2. The germline CDR1 and CDR2 sequences are MNHNY and SVGAGI (reference sequence). There are 17 residues in the CDR3. V lost 5 bases to trimming and J lost 0 bases; unmatched junction nucleotides: 13.

This clonotype was seen at least ten times. The rearrangement uses TRBV12-3 or TRBV12-4 and TRBJ2-1; 12 positions match TRBD2. J lost 10 bases, V lost 6 bases, and 7 bases had no gene match. CDR3 size: 14 residues. The CDR3 nucleotides read TGTGCCAGCAGGGCTAGCGGGGGGGCCTACGAGCAGTTCTTC. Amino acids: CASRASGGAYEQFF.

This clonotype was detected only a few times. This chain joins TRBV5-1 and TRBJ1-1, with D possibly matching TRBD1 (5 bases). The germline V gene encodes CDR1 SGHRS and CDR2 YFSETQ. The CDR3 runs 15 residues. V was shortened by 4 bases and J by 1 base, with 14 bases between the two germline ends. CDR3 loop: CASSPGGAANTEAFF. CDR3 nucleotide sequence: TGCGCCAGCAGCCCCGGAGGGGCTGCGAACACTGAAGCTTTCTTT.

This clonotype was seen ten or more times. The chain is built from TRBV18 and TRBJ1-1; maybe TRBD1 (6 bases). CDR3 length equals 17 residues. V dropped 0 bases and J dropped 0 bases, with 14 bases sitting between them. CDR1 KGHSH and CDR2 LQKENI come from the germline V gene. The CDR3 spells CASSPPTGGIMNTEAFF. The CDR3, as DNA: TGTGCCAGCTCACCACCGACAGGCGGAATCATGAACACTGAAGCTTTCTTT.

This clonotype was observed at least ten times. The V gene is TRBV6-6, the J gene TRBJ1-5, with unresolved D. CDR3 length: 14 amino acids. Germline CDR1 and CDR2: MNHNY and SVGAGI (reference sequence). Trimming left V 8 bases short and J 7 bases short, with 18 bases between. The CDR3 spells CASRQVGQWQPQHF. CDR3 nucleotide sequence: TGTGCCAGCCGCCAAGTGGGTCAATGGCAGCCCCAGCATTTT.

This clonotype has a count of ten or more. The chain has TRBV29-1 and TRBJ2-3; D is uncertain. The CDR3 is made up of 11 amino acids. Trimming removed 3 bases at V and 3 bases at J, with 4 bases between. Looked up from germline, CDR1 is SQVTM and CDR2 is ANQGSEA. CDR3 sequence (DNA): TGCAGCGTTGACCTGACAGATACGCAGTATTTT. It specifies CSVDLTDTQYF.

This clonotype was picked up many times. V usage is TRBV5-6 and J usage is TRBJ2-5, with D possibly TRBD2 on 5 matching bases. Germline loops: CDR1 SGHDT, CDR2 YYEEEE. CDR3 length equals 14 residues. V lost 1 base to trimming and J lost 2 bases, with 9 bases between them. The CDR3 DNA reads TGTGCCAGCAGCTTGAGGAGGCAGCAAGAGACCCAGTACTTC. Its protein is CASSLRRQQETQYF.

This clonotype has a count of ten or more. The V gene is TRBV7-2, the J gene TRBJ2-3, with TRBD2 matching over 7 bases. CDR1 SGHTA and CDR2 FQGNSA come from the germline V gene. This CDR3 spans 14 amino acids. V dropped 6 bases and J dropped 1; count of bases not matched to a gene: 4. The CDR3 loop reads CASSWSGGTDTQYF. The CDR3, as DNA: TGTGCCAGCAGTTGGAGCGGGGGCACAGATACGCAGTATTTT.

This clonotype was counted ten times or more. J is TRBJ1-1 and V is TRBV28; no clear D gene. Trimming cost V 4 bases and J 1 base, with 10 bases left between them. This CDR3 comprises 14 residues. CDR1 and CDR2 (germline): MDHEN, SYDVKM. CDR3 DNA sequence: TGTGCCAGCAGTTCCCTAGGACCGAACACTGAAGCTTTCTTT. It is translated as CASSSLGPNTEAFF.

In its sample, this clonotype was seen a few times. For the CDR3, the DNA is TGTGCCAGCAGCCCCGGGGGACAGGGTACCGGCTACACCTTC. This codes for CASSPGGQGTGYTF. This chain uses TRBV4-2 with TRBJ1-2; 9 bases match TRBD1. In germline, CDR1 is LGHNA, CDR2 YNFKEQ. The CDR3 covers 14 residues. Losses at the gene ends were 4 bases for V and 8 bases for J; bases not matched to a gene: 8.

The chain combines TRBV11-2 with TRBJ1-2, with no clear D. There are 13 residues in the CDR3. Germline V lookup: CDR1 SGHAT, CDR2 FQNNGV. V dropped 3 bases and J dropped 2 bases, with 7 bases sitting between them. DNA of the CDR3: TGTGCCAGCAGCTTTAGATTGAACTATGGCTACACCTTC. As protein: CASSFRLNYGYTF.

This clonotype was counted a few times. The V gene is TRBV10-3, the J gene TRBJ2-3, with 9 bases matching TRBD2. Unmatched junction bases numbered 6, after V lost 7 bases and J lost 4 bases. Germline loops: CDR1 ENHRY, CDR2 SYGVKD. This CDR3 has 14 amino acids. The CDR3 DNA reads as TGTGCCATCAATAGCGGGGGAAAATCAGATACGCAGTATTTT. It yields the protein CAINSGGKSDTQYF.

This clonotype appeared many times. V and J are TRBV7-2 and TRBJ1-4; no definite D call. This CDR3 is built from 11 residues. Trimming shortened V by 5 bases and J by 10 bases, and 8 bases separated the two germline ends. The germline V gene encodes CDR1 SGHTA and CDR2 FQGNSA. The chain's CDR3 is CASSARGKLFF. The CDR3 DNA reads as TGTGCCAGCAGCGCCAGAGGAAAACTGTTTTTT.

The sample holds many counts of this clonotype. J is TRBJ1-1 and V is TRBV5-7; TRBD1 aligns across 7 bases. TRBV5-7 falls under the ORF class, with uncertain function. CDR3 length equals 15 residues. V was pared by 5 bases and J by 0 bases, with 7 bases of the junction left unmatched. The CDR3 DNA reads as TGTGCCAGCAGACTTACAGGGGACATGAACACTGAAGCTTTCTTT. Translating it yields CASRLTGDMNTEAFF.

This clonotype has ten or more counts. The chain joins TRBV20-1 to TRBJ1-5; the D gene is possibly TRBD1 (6 bases). V was clipped by 7 bases and J by 6 bases, with 19 bases between them. CDR1 and CDR2 from the germline V gene are DFQATT and SNEGSKA (reference sequence). The CDR3 runs 14 residues. This CDR3 is CSVRTGTTPQPQHF. CDR3 bases: TGCAGTGTTCGGACCGGGACAACCCCTCAGCCCCAGCATTTT.

In its sample, this clonotype was seen a few times. CDR3 DNA sequence: TGTGCCACCAGCAGAGAATTGGGGTTAGCGGCTAGCACAGATACGCAGTATTTT. Protein: CATSRELGLAASTDTQYF. This sequence joins TRBV15 and TRBJ2-3; D is perhaps TRBD2 (6 bases). The CDR3 runs to 18 residues. Germline loops: CDR1 LNHNV, CDR2 YYDKDF (reference sequence). V was clipped by 0 bases and J by 0 bases, with 16 bases between them.

Ten or more counts support this clonotype. V usage is TRBV14 and J usage is TRBJ2-2; D might be TRBD1 (5 bases). The CDR3 length is 18 residues. Germline CDR1 SGHDN, CDR2 FVKESK. Trimming cost V 3 bases and J 3 bases, with 20 bases left between them. CDR3 residues: CASSHEEGALVDTGELFF. The CDR3 bases are TGTGCCAGCAGCCATGAAGAAGGGGCTTTAGTCGACACCGGGGAGCTGTTTTTT.

About this clonotype: This sequence may be a read error, since a much larger clone differs from it by one base. V and J are TRBV6-2 or TRBV6-3 and TRBJ1-5; D is unclear. Per the germline V gene, CDR1 is MNHEY and CDR2 is SVGEGT. The CDR3 length is 14 residues. Here the CDR3 reads CASSTNIYNQPQLF. In nucleotides, the CDR3 is TGTGCCAGCAGTACAAATATCTACAATCAGCCCCAGCTTTTT.

This clonotype was seen more than once but under ten times. The J gene is TRBJ2-3, the V gene TRBV11-2, with D possibly called TRBD1 or TRBD2 (5 bases each). CDR3 length: 16 amino acids. Germline values: CDR1 SGHAT, CDR2 FQNNGV. V lost 2 bases and J 2 bases, leaving 14 bases between the germline ends. For the CDR3, the DNA is TGTGCCAGCAGCTTAACCCCGGGGCCCATCACAGATACGCAGTATTTT. Encoded protein: CASSLTPGPITDTQYF.